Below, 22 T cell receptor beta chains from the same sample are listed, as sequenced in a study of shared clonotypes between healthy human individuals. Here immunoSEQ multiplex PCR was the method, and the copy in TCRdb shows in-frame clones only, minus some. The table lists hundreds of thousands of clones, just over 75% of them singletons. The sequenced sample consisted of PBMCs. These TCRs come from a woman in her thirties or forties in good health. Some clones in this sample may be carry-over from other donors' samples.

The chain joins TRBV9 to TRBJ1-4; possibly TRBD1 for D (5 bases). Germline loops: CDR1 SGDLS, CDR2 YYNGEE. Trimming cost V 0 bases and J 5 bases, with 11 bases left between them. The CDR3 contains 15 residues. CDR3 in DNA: TGTGCCAGCAGCGTAGTAGGGGATGGAAATGAAAAACTGTTTTTT. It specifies CASSVVGDGNEKLFF.

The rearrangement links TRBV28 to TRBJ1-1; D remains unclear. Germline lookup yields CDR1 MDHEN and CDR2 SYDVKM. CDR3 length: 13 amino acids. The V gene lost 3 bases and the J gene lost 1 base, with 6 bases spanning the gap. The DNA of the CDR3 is TGTGCCAGCAGTTTTGCGGGGAACACTGAAGCTTTCTTT. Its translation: CASSFAGNTEAFF.

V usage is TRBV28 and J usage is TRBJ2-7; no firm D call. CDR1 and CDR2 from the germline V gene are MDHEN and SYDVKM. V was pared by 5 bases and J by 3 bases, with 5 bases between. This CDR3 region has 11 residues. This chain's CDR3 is CASSINYEQYF. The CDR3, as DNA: TGTGCCAGCAGTATCAACTACGAGCAGTACTTC.

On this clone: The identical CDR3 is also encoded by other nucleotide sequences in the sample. The CDR3, as DNA: TGTGCCAGCAGTGGACAGGGATCGGGCTACACCTTC. It translates to CASSGQGSGYTF. The chain combines TRBV28 with TRBJ1-2, with 8 bases fitting TRBD1. J was trimmed by 8 bases and V by 5 bases; bases with no gene match: 4. Germline assignment: CDR1 MDHEN and CDR2 SYDVKM. The CDR3 extends over 12 amino acids.

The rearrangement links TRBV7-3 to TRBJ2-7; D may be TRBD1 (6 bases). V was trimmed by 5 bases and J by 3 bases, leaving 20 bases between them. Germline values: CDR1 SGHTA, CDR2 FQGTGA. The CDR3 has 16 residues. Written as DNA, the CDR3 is TGTGCCAGCAGCCCAGGCGGCAGGGGCCTCATCTACGAGCAGTACTTC. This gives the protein CASSPGGRGLIYEQYF.

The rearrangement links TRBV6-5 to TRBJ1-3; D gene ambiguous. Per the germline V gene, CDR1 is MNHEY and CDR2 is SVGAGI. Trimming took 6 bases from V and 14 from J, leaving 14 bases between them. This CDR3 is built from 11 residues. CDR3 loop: CASRSTGSLYF. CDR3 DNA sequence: TGTGCCAGCAGATCGACCGGGTCGTTATATTTT.

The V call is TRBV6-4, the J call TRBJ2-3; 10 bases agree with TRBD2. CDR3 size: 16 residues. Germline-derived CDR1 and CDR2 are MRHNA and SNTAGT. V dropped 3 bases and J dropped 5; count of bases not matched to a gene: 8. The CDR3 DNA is TGTGCCAGCAGTGAAAGGCCTAGCGGGAGTTTAGATACGCAGTATTTT. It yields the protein CASSERPSGSLDTQYF.

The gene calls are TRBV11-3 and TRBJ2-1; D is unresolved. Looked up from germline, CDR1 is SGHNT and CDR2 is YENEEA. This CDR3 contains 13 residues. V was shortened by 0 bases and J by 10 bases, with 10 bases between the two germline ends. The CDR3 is CASSLEQTEEQFF. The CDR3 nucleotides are TGTGCCAGCAGCTTAGAACAGACCGAGGAGCAGTTCTTC. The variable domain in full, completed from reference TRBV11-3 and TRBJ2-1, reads EAGVVQSPRYKIIEKKQPVAFWCNPISGHNTLYWYLQNLGQGPELLIRYENEEAVDDSQLPKDRFSAERLKGVDSTLKIQPAELGDSAVYLCASSLEQTEEQFFGPGTRLTVL.

CDR3 in amino acids: CASGRLLGASGYTF. CDR3 nucleotide sequence: TGTGCCAGCGGTCGACTCCTCGGGGCGAGCGGCTACACCTTC. V usage is TRBV28 and J usage is TRBJ1-2; possibly TRBD1 for D (5 bases). The CDR3 length is 14 residues. Per the germline V gene, CDR1 is MDHEN and CDR2 is SYDVKM. V was cut by 8 bases and J by 8 bases, with 21 bases left in between.

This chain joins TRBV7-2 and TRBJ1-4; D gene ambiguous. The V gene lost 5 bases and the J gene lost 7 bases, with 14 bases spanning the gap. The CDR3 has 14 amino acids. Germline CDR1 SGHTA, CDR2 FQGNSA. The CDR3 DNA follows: TGTGCCAGCAGCAATCAGAGGTCTTCTGAAAAACTGTTTTTT. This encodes CASSNQRSSEKLFF.

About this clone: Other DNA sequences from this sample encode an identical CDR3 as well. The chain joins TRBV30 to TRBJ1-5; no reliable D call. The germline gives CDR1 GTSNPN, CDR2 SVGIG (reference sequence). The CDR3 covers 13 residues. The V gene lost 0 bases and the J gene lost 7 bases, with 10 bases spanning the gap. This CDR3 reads CAWSVSGDQPQHF. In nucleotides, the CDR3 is TGTGCCTGGAGTGTTAGCGGCGACCAGCCCCAGCATTTT.

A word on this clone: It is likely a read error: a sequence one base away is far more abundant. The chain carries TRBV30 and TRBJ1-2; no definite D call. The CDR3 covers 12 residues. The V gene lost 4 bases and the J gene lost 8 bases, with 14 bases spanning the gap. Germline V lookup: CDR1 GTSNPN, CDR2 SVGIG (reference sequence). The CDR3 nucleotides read TGTGCCTGGACCATGAACGGCGGAGGCTACACCTTC. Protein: CAWTMNGGGYTF.

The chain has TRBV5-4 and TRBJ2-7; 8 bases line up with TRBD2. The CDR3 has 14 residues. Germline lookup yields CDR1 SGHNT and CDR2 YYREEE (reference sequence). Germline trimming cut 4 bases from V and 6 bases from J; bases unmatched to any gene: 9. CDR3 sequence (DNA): TGTGCCAGCAGCCCGCCGGGACTAGGGAGCGAGCAGTACTTC. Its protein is CASSPPGLGSEQYF.

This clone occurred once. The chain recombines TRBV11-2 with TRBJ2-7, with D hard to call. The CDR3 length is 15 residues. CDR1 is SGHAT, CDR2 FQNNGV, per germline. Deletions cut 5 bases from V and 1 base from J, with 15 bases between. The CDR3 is CASSPWPQESYEQYF. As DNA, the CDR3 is TGTGCCAGCAGCCCTTGGCCGCAGGAGTCCTACGAGCAGTACTTC.

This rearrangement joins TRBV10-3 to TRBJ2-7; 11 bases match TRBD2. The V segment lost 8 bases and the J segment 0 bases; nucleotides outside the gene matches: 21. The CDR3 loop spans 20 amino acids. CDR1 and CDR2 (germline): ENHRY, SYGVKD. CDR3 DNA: TGTGCCATCGCGGACCCAACAGGACTAGCGGGCCCTCAAATCTCCTACGAGCAGTACTTC. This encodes CAIADPTGLAGPQISYEQYF.

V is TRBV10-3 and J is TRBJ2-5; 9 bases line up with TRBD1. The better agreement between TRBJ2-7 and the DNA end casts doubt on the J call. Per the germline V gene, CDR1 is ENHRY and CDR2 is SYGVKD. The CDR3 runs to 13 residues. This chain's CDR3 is CATGGTGTYEQYF. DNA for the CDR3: TGTGCCACCGGGGGGACAGGGACCTACGAGCAGTACTTC.

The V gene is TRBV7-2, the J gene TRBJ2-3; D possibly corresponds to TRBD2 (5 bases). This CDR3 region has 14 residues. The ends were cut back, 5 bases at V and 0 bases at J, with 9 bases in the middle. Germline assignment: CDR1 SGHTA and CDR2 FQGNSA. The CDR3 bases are TGTGCCAGCAGCGGGCTAGCTAGCACAGATACGCAGTATTTT. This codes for CASSGLASTDTQYF.

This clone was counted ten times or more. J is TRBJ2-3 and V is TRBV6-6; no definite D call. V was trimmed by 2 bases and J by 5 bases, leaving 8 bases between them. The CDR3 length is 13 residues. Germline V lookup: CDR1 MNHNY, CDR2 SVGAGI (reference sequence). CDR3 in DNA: TGTGCCAGCAGTTACACCCACCGAGATACGCAGTATTTT. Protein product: CASSYTHRDTQYF.

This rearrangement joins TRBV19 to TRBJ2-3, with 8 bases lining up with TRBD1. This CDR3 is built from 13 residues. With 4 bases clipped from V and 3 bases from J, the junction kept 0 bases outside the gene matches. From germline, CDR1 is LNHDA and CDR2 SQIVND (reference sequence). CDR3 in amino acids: CASSRDRTDTQYF. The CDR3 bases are TGTGCCAGTAGTAGGGACAGGACAGATACGCAGTATTTT.

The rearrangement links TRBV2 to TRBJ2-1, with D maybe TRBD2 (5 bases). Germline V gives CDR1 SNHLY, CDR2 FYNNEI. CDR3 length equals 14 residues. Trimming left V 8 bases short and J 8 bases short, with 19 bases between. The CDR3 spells CASLGPRGSYEQFF. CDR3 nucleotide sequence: TGTGCCAGCCTCGGTCCCCGGGGTAGCTATGAGCAGTTCTTC.

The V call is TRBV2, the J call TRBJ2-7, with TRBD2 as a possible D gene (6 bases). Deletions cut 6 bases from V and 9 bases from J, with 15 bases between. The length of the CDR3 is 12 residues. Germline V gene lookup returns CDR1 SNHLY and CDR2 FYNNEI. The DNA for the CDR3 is TGTGCCAGCAGCGGGACTCCACGTGGGCAGTACTTC. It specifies CASSGTPRGQYF.

The CDR3 nucleotides are TGCAGCGTGCTCGGGACTAGCGGGACGGGAGATACGCAGTATTTT. This translates into CSVLGTSGTGDTQYF. The genes are TRBV29-1 and TRBJ2-3, with 13 bases fitting TRBD2. Trimming cost V 6 bases and J 5 bases; bases outside gene matches: 8. The germline gives CDR1 SQVTM, CDR2 ANQGSEA. This CDR3 has 15 amino acids.